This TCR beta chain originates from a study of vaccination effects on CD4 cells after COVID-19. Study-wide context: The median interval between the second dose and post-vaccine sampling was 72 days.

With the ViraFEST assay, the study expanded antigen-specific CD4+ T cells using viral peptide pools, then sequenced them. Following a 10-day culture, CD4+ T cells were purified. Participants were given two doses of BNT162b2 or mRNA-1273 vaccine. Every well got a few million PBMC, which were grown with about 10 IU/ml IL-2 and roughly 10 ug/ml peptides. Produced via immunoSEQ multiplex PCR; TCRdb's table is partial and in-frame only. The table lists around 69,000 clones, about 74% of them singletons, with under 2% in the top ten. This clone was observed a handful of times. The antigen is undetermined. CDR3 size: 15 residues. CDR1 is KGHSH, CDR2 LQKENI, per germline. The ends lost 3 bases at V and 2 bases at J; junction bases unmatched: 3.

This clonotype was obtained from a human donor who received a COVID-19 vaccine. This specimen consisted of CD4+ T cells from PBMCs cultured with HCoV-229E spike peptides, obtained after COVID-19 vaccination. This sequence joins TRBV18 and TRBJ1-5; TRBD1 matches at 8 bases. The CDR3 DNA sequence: TGTGCCAGCTCACCTTCAGGGGGCGGCAATCAGCCCCAGCATTTT. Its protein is CASSPSGGGNQPQHF. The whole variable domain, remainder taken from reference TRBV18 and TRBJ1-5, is NAGVMQNPRHLVRRRGQEARLRCSPMKGHSHVYWYRQLPEEGLKFMVYLQKENIIDESGMPKERFSAEFPKEGPSILRIQQVVRGDSAAYFCASSPSGGGNQPQHFGDGTRLSIL.